This T cell receptor (beta chain) was documented in a study of blood T cells in healthy people across ages. Concerning this clonotype itself: Its antigen is not known.

Trimming shortened V by 5 bases and J by 7 bases, and 21 bases separated the two germline ends. CDR1 and CDR2 from the germline V gene are SQVTM and ANQGSEA. The CDR3 loop spans 14 amino acids. A J-beta primer mix and a sample-barcoded 5' primer were used in a second PCR of about 7 to 11 cycles. The yield of each sample was at least 2.5 million CDR3-containing paired-end reads. TCRdb passed the 5' RACE reads through MiXCR, listing each CDR3 protein once. Of approximately 1.5 million distinct CDR3 sequences detected, approximately 43% appear once; the ten largest clones hold approximately 4%. Study outcomes and limitations: While age rose, TCR beta diversity per million T cells dropped in a roughly linear way. There was a strong correlation between TCR beta diversity and naive T cell percentage.

Per sample, at least 5.5 micrograms of total RNA were extracted. This rearrangement joins TRBV29-1 to TRBJ2-7, with D possibly TRBD1 on 6 matching bases. The sample consisted of blood. This clonotype was obtained from a woman between 18 and 29 years old in good health. The CDR3 reads CSVTPGHQSNEQYF. CDR3 nucleotide sequence: TGCAGCGTTACGCCGGGACACCAGAGTAATGAGCAGTACTTC.